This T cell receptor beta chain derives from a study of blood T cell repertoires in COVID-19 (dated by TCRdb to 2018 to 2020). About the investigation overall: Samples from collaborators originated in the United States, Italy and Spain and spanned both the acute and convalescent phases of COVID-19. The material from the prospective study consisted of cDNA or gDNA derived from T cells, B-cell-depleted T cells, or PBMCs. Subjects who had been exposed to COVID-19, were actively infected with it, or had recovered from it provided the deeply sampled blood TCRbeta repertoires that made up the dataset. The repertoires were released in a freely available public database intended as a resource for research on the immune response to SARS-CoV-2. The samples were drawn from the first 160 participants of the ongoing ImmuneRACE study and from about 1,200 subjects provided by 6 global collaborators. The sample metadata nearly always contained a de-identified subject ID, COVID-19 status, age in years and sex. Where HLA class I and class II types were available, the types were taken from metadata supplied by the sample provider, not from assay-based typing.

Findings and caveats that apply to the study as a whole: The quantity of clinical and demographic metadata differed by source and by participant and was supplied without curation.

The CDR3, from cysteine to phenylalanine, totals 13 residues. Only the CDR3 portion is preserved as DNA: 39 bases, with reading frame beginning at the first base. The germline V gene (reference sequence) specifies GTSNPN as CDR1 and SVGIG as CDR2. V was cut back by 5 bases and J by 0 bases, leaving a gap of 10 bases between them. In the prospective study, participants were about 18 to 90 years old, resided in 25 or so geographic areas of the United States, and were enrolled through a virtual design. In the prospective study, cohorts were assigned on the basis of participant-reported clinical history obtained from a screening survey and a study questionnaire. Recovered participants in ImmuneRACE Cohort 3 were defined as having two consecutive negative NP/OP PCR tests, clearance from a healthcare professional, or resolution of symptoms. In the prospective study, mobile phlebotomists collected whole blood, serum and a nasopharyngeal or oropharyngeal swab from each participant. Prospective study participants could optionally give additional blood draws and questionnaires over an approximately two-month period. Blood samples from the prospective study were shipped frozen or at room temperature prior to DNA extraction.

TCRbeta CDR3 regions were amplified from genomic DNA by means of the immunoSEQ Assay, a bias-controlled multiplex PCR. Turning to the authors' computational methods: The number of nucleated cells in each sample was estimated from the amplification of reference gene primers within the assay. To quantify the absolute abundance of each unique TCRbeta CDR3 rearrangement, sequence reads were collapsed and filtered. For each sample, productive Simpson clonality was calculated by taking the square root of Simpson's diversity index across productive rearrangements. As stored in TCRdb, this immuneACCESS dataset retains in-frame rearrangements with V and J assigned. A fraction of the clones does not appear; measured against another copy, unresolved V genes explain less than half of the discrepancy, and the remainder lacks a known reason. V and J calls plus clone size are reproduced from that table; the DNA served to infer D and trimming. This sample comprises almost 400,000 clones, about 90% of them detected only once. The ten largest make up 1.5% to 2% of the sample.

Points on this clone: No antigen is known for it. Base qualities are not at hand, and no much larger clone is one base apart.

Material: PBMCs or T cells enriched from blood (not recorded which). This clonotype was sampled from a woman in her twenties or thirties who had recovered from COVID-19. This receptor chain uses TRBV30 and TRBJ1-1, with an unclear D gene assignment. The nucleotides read TGTGCCTGGTCACCATCGGTGAACACTGAAGCTTTCTTT. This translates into CAWSPSVNTEAFF.